This is a list of T cell receptor beta chains from one sample in a study of CD8 T cells in Susac syndrome. One entry per CDR3 protein results from TCRdb running MiXCR on the immunoSEQ multiplex PCR reads. This sample has 120,000 or so distinct CDR3 sequences, with 85% to 95% found just once. The sequencing input was CD8+ T cells from PBMCs. Source of these receptors: a human donor with Susac syndrome. Each CDR3 is given with its conserved first and last residue. Each record gives: clone size, V gene, J gene, D gene, CDR3 DNA, CDR3 protein. The D gene is left open where the match is weak. Expanded clones get a size class; other rows say once, few or many, or leave the size out.

>NA|TRBV29-1|TRBJ2-1|NA
TGCAGCGTTGCCCAGGGGAATGAGCAGTTCTTC
CSVAQGNEQFF
>NA|TRBV2|TRBJ2-5|NA
TGTGCCAGCAGTGATGGCAGGCACAAAGAGACCCAGTACTTC
CASSDGRHKETQYF
>once|TRBV9|TRBJ2-7|TRBD2
TGTGCCAGCAGCGGAAGCGGGGGGTTCTCCTACGAGCAGTACTTC
CASSGSGGFSYEQYF
>once|TRBV27|TRBJ1-1|NA
TGTGCCAGCAGTTTAAACCCGAACACTGAAGCTTTCTTT
CASSLNPNTEAFF
>NA|TRBV29-1|TRBJ2-7|NA
TGCAGCGTTGGTTGGCAGGGAGACGAGCAGTACTTC
CSVGWQGDEQYF
>NA|TRBV6-2/TRBV6-3|TRBJ2-1|TRBD2
TGTGCCAGCAGGAATCGGACTAGCGGGCGATTCAATGAGCAGTTCTTC
CASRNRTSGRFNEQFF
>NA|TRBV19|TRBJ1-3|NA
TGTGCCACCGCCCGACGCTCTGGAAACACCATATATTTT
CATARRSGNTIYF
>NA|TRBV9|TRBJ1-2|TRBD1
TGTGCCAGCAGCCCCCCGGGACAGGGATTCCTAGGCTACACCTTC
CASSPPGQGFLGYTF
>NA|TRBV9|TRBJ2-2|NA
TGTGCCAGCAGCGTAGGGGGGTCCGGGGAGCTGTTTTTT
CASSVGGSGELFF
>NA|TRBV5-5|TRBJ2-5|TRBD2
TGTGCCAGCAGCTTGGCCTTTCTGGCTAGCGGGCAAGAGACCCAGTACTTC
CASSLAFLASGQETQYF
>NA|TRBV5-6|TRBJ2-7|TRBD2
TGTGCCAGCAGCTCGACTAGCGCGGGGTACTACGAGCAGTACTTC
CASSSTSAGYYEQYF
>NA|TRBV14|TRBJ2-7|TRBD1
TGTGCCAGCAGCCATGCATCCGGGACAGGGTATCGCCACGAGCAGTACTTC
CASSHASGTGYRHEQYF
>NA|TRBV25-1|TRBJ2-1|TRBD2
TGTGCCAGCAGTCGTTCTGGACTAGCGGGGGAGATCTACAATGAGCAGTTCTTC
CASSRSGLAGEIYNEQFF
>NA|TRBV29-1|TRBJ2-3|NA
TGCAGCGTTACGGGCACTAGCACAGATACGCAGTATTTT
CSVTGTSTDTQYF
>NA|TRBV19|TRBJ2-1|NA
TGTGCCAGTAGTATAGAACTCTTCTCCTACAATGAGCAGTTCTTC
CASSIELFSYNEQFF
>NA|TRBV6-2/TRBV6-3|TRBJ1-1|NA
TGTGCCAGCAGTTACACCGGACGGTGGAACACTGAAGCTTTCTTT
CASSYTGRWNTEAFF
>NA|TRBV27|TRBJ1-5|NA
TGTGCCAGCAGTTTTTCAGCCAGTTTCAATCAGCCCCAGCATTTT
CASSFSASFNQPQHF
>NA|TRBV5-4|TRBJ2-7|NA
TGTGCCAGCAGCTTGGAAAGGACGGAAGCCTACGAGCAGTACTTC
CASSLERTEAYEQYF
>NA|TRBV12-3/TRBV12-4|TRBJ2-7|TRBD1
TGTGCCAGCAGTTTTGGGACAGCCCTCTACGGGCAGTACTTC
CASSFGTALYGQYF
>once|TRBV27|TRBJ2-7|NA
TGTGCCAGCAGCACCCGGATAGGGGGCGAGCAGTACTTC
CASSTRIGGEQYF
>NA|TRBV9|TRBJ2-3|TRBD2
TGTGCCAGCAGTTTCGCGGGGGTGTTTAGAGATACGCAGTATTTT
CASSFAGVFRDTQYF
>NA|TRBV5-1|TRBJ2-7|NA
TGCGCCAGCAGCTTGGGACCAGACAGTACCTACGAGCAGTACTTC
CASSLGPDSTYEQYF
>NA|TRBV9|TRBJ2-7|NA
TGTGCCAGCAGCGTAGCGGCAGGCCGGTCCTACGAGCAGTACTTC
CASSVAAGRSYEQYF
>NA|TRBV11-2|TRBJ1-1|NA
TGTGCCAGCAGCTTAGTTCGTACAGGGAGGACTGAAGCTTTCTTT
CASSLVRTGRTEAFF
>NA|TRBV5-4|TRBJ2-1|NA
TGTGCCAGCAGCTTTGGGAACAATGAGCAGTTCTTC
CASSFGNNEQFF